A selection of T cell receptor beta chains follows, all from one sample in a study of chemoradiotherapy in HPV16-positive cancers. Here immunoSEQ multiplex PCR was the method, and the copy in TCRdb shows in-frame clones only, minus some. The table has 2,000 to 3,000 clones, roughly 79% seen once. Material: tumor tissue, obtained from a patient who underwent chemoradiotherapy. The receptors were sampled from a human donor with HPV-associated anogenital cancer. The CDR3 runs from the conserved cysteine through the conserved F or W. A row's size may be missing; if present it is once, few, many or a size class.

CDR3 protein | clone size | J gene | V gene
CASSEREEGHYEQYF | . | TRBJ2-7 | TRBV6-1
CASPAGLGQASYEQYF | . | TRBJ2-7 | TRBV27
CASSPIAGSYNEQFF | . | TRBJ2-1 | TRBV7-3
CASSPGLAAFEQFF | . | TRBJ2-1 | TRBV14
CASSLGGGEQFF | . | TRBJ2-1 | TRBV5-5
CSVLGGRAVDEQYF | . | TRBJ2-7 | TRBV29-1
CASSDTRAETQYF | . | TRBJ2-5 | TRBV10-2
CASSVAAFDEQFF | . | TRBJ2-1 | TRBV9
CASKEGHSNQPQHF | . | TRBJ1-5 | TRBV2
CASSIDLWFAGGRGTEAFF | once | TRBJ1-1 | TRBV19
CAISESKASGDNNEQFF | . | TRBJ2-1 | TRBV10-3
CAISESKASGDYNEQFF | . | TRBJ2-1 | TRBV10-3
CSVWTGTRYNEQFF | . | TRBJ2-1 | TRBV29-1
CASSEASDSHYEQYF | . | TRBJ2-7 | TRBV2